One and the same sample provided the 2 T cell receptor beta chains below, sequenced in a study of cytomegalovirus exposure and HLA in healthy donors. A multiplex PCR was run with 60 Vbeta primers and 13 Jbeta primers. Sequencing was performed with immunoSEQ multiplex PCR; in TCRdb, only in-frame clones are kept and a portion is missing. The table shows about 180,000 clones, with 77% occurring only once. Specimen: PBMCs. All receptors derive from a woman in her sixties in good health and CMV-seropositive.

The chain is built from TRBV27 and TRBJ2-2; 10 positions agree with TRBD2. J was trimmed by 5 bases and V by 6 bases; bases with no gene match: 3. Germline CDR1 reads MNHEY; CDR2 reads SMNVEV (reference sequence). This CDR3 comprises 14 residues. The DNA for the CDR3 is TGTGCCAGCAGGTCGACTAGCGGGACCGGGGAGCTGTTTTTT. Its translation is CASRSTSGTGELFF.

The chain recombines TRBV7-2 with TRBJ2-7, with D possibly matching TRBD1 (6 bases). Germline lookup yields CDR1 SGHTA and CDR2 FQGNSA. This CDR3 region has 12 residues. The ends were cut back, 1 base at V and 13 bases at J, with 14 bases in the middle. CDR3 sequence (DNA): TGTGCCAGCAGCTTAGATCTGAGGGGGATATACTTC. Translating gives CASSLDLRGIYF.